This paragraph reports one TCR beta chain. Its target is not known. The data were taken from a study of post-analysis software for immune sequencing data. Unique molecular identifiers were built into the TCR beta cDNA libraries. MiXCR, applied by TCRdb to the PCR reads, yields one record per CDR3 protein. Found here are 450,000 or so distinct CDR3 sequences, roughly 45% of them singletons; the top ten hold 9% to 13%. Trimming pared 2 bases from V and 5 bases from J, leaving 15 bases between. The CDR3 is made up of 16 amino acids. Study-level findings and limits: The study found significantly lower normalized Chao1 diversity in multiple sclerosis patients than in controls. When patients were compared with controls, 5 or 6 TRBV segments were more frequent, TRBV5-6, TRBV5-1 and TRBV20-1 among them.

Specimen: blood. The clonotype was recovered from a girl aged 10-17 years with multiple sclerosis. V and J are TRBV12-3 or TRBV12-4 and TRBJ1-4, with D possibly being TRBD1 (5 bases). In DNA, the CDR3 is TGTGCCAGCAGTTTAACAGTTGTCAGGGCGAATGAAAAACTGTTTTTT. Its translation is CASSLTVVRANEKLFF.